The 28 T cell receptor beta chains below all came from one sample that was sequenced in a study of blood T cell repertoires in COVID-19. Only in-frame clones appear in the TCRdb table, and some are missing; sequencing was by immunoSEQ multiplex PCR. The table lists some 410,000 clones, 88% of them singletons. Sequenced sample: PBMCs or T cells enriched from blood (not recorded which). The receptors shown here come from a woman aged 25 to 45 with acute COVID-19.

This chain joins TRBV27 and TRBJ2-7; D ambiguous. CDR1 is MNHEY and CDR2 is SMNVEV in the germline V gene (reference sequence). Trimming pared 2 bases from V and 3 bases from J, leaving 11 bases between. The CDR3 length is 14 residues. CDR3 amino acids: CASSLRENYYEQYF. The DNA for the CDR3 is TGTGCCAGCAGTTTACGCGAGAACTACTACGAGCAGTACTTC.

The rearrangement links TRBV5-1 to TRBJ2-6; TRBD1 matches at 8 bases. V lost 4 bases to trimming and J lost 2 bases; unmatched junction nucleotides: 5. This CDR3 is 16 amino acids long. Germline values: CDR1 SGHRS, CDR2 YFSETQ. The DNA for the CDR3 is TGCGCCAGCAGCCTGACAGGGGTTACTGGGGCCAACGTCCTGACTTTC. Protein sequence: CASSLTGVTGANVLTF.

This clone has more than one count but fewer than ten. CDR3 residues: CASSLSTLVYNEQFF. The CDR3 DNA is TGTGCCAGCAGTCTTAGCACCCTGGTTTACAATGAGCAGTTCTTC. The genes are TRBV27 and TRBJ2-1, with unresolved D. The CDR3 is 15 amino acids. Trimming removed 5 bases from V and 4 bases from J, with 15 bases in between. Germline V gives CDR1 MNHEY, CDR2 SMNVEV (reference sequence).

V and J are TRBV5-1 and TRBJ2-1; 12 bases are shared with TRBD2. This CDR3 comprises 15 residues. V trimming: 4 bases; J trimming: 4 bases; junction bases outside the gene matches: 3. Per the germline V gene, CDR1 is SGHRS and CDR2 is YFSETQ. CDR3 region: CASSVTSGGYNEQFF. The CDR3 DNA sequence: TGCGCCAGCAGCGTGACTAGCGGGGGATACAATGAGCAGTTCTTC. The full variable domain, completed using reference TRBV5-1 and TRBJ2-1, is KAGVTQTPRYLIKTRGQQVTLSCSPISGHRSVSWYQQTPGQGLQFLFEYFSETQRNKGNFPGRFSGRQFSNSRSEMNVSTLELGDSALYLCASSVTSGGYNEQFFGPGTRLTVL.

This rearrangement joins TRBV10-1 to TRBJ2-2, with D perhaps TRBD1 (5 bases). The CDR3 has 16 amino acids. V was pared by 1 base and J by 4 bases, with 13 bases between. The germline CDR1 and CDR2 sequences are WNHNN and SYGVQD (reference sequence). CDR3 in DNA: TGCGCCAGCAGTGAGTTCGCCAGGGTGGGCACCGGGGAGCTGTTTTTT. It codes for CASSEFARVGTGELFF.

The rearrangement joins TRBV5-1 to TRBJ2-7, with D maybe TRBD1 (6 bases). With 4 bases removed from V and 1 base from J, the gap between germline ends came to 12 bases. The germline gives CDR1 SGHRS, CDR2 YFSETQ. The CDR3 is 14 residues long. CDR3 protein: CASSRDIESYEQYF. DNA of the CDR3: TGCGCCAGCAGCAGGGACATCGAATCCTACGAGCAGTACTTC.

J is TRBJ1-2 and V is TRBV6-2 or TRBV6-3, with a tentative D call TRBD1 (5 bases). The V end lost 4 bases, the J end lost 4 bases, and 10 bases lay between the germline ends. The CDR3 has 13 residues. The germline V gene encodes CDR1 MNHEY and CDR2 SVGEGT. The CDR3 loop reads CASSSEGLYGYTF. Written as DNA, the CDR3 is TGTGCCAGCAGTTCGGAGGGGCTCTATGGCTACACCTTC.

The V and J genes are TRBV5-1 and TRBJ1-6, with D possibly being TRBD1 (5 bases). Germline V gene sequence: CDR1 SGHRS, CDR2 YFSETQ. Trimming took off 3 bases at V and 8 bases at J, with 12 bases between the two ends. This CDR3 comprises 14 residues. The CDR3 loop is CASSSGTKDSPLHF. The DNA for the CDR3 is TGCGCCAGCAGCTCCGGGACTAAAGATTCACCCCTCCACTTT.

The gene calls are TRBV12-5 and TRBJ1-1; D gene ambiguous. This CDR3 spans 13 amino acids. Germline assignment: CDR1 LGHNT and CDR2 FRNRAP. V was clipped by 6 bases and J by 1 base, with 9 bases between them. CDR3 residues: CASGVRENTEAFF. CDR3 nucleotide sequence: TGTGCTAGTGGGGTCCGGGAGAACACTGAAGCTTTCTTT. Based on the CDR3 plus reference TRBV12-5 and TRBJ1-1, the full variable domain is DARVTQTPRHKVTEMGQEVTMRCQPILGHNTVFWYRQTMMQGLELLAYFRNRAPLDDSGMPKDRFSAEMPDATLATLKIQPSEPRDSAVYFCASGVRENTEAFFGQGTRLTVV.

This rearrangement joins TRBV3-1 (or the pseudogene TRBV3-2) to TRBJ2-2; D gene unclear. This CDR3 has 16 residues. CDR1 LGHDT and CDR2 YNNKEL come from the germline V gene (reference sequence). V dropped 0 bases and J dropped 3 bases, with 11 bases sitting between them. CDR3 bases: TGTGCCAGCAGCCAAGACCGTCTACTGGACACCGGGGAGCTGTTTTTT. Translated: CASSQDRLLDTGELFF.

J is TRBJ2-1 and V is TRBV6-5; 7 nucleotides match TRBD1. This CDR3 comprises 11 residues. Germline CDR1 MNHEY, CDR2 SVGAGI. V gave up 6 bases and J gave up 15 bases; unmatched junction bases: 8. This CDR3 reads CASRGDRARFF. CDR3 coding DNA: TGTGCCAGCAGGGGAGACAGGGCGCGGTTCTTC.

The CDR3 protein is CASSVEVSGGNTGELFF. CDR3 bases: TGTGCCAGCAGCGTAGAAGTTAGCGGGGGGAACACCGGGGAGCTGTTTTTT. This rearrangement joins TRBV9 to TRBJ2-2; TRBD2 matches at 9 bases. Germline loops: CDR1 SGDLS, CDR2 YYNGEE. The trim removed 0 bases at V and 1 base at J, leaving 4 bases unmatched. This CDR3 region has 17 residues.

This clone was seen a handful of times. This chain links TRBV3-1 (or the pseudogene TRBV3-2) with TRBJ2-3; weak D call: TRBD1 (7 bases). V was shortened by 0 bases and J by 2 bases, with 18 bases between the two germline ends. The CDR3 consists of 18 residues. Per the germline V gene, CDR1 is LGHDT and CDR2 is YNNKEL (reference sequence). The CDR3 DNA sequence: TGTGCCAGCAGCCAAGATCCATTGACAGGGCGGGACACAGATACGCAGTATTTT. Encoded protein: CASSQDPLTGRDTDTQYF.

The chain combines TRBV7-8 with TRBJ2-2, with a possible D match to TRBD2 (6 bases). The CDR3 runs to 13 residues. V was clipped by 1 base and J by 7 bases, with 7 bases between them. Germline lookup yields CDR1 SGHVS and CDR2 FQNEAQ. The DNA for the CDR3 is TGTGCCAGCAGCTTAGGGACTATCGGGGAGCTGTTTTTT. Translating it yields CASSLGTIGELFF. The full variable domain, completed using reference TRBV7-8 and TRBJ2-2, is GAGVSQSPRYKVAKRGQDVALRCDPISGHVSLFWYQQALGQGPEFLTYFQNEAQLDKSGLPSDRFFAERPEGSVSTLKIQRTQQEDSAVYLCASSLGTIGELFFGEGSRLTVL.

The chain uses TRBV10-3 and TRBJ2-3; D possibly corresponds to TRBD2 (7 bases). The V gene lost 9 bases and the J gene lost 5 bases, with 15 bases spanning the gap. CDR3 length: 13 amino acids. The germline V gene encodes CDR1 ENHRY and CDR2 SYGVKD. CDR3 in DNA: TGTGCCATGGCGGGGGCCCAGGAAGATACGCAGTATTTT. This gives the protein CAMAGAQEDTQYF.

The V gene is TRBV7-8, the J gene TRBJ1-4; possible D gene TRBD1, 6 bases. Germline CDR1 is SGHVS and CDR2 is FQNEAQ. This CDR3 is built from 16 residues. V dropped 4 bases and J dropped 4 bases, with 16 bases sitting between them. Here the CDR3 DNA reads TGTGCCAGCAGCTACCGGGCGGGGGCTTATAATGAAAAACTGTTTTTT. This codes for CASSYRAGAYNEKLFF.

The chain is built from TRBV2 and TRBJ2-7; D might be TRBD2 (7 bases). Between the trimmed V and J ends, which lost 11 bases and 2 bases, there was a span of 13 bases. The CDR3 length is 12 residues. Looked up from germline, CDR1 is SNHLY and CDR2 is FYNNEI. This chain's CDR3 is CAGGGGTYEQYF. CDR3 nucleotides: TGTGCCGGGGGGGGCGGAACCTACGAGCAGTACTTC. The full variable domain, rest sourced from reference TRBV2 and TRBJ2-7, is EPEVTQTPSHQVTQMGQEVILRCVPISNHLYFYWYRQILGQKVEFLVSFYNNEISEKSEIFDDQFSVERPDGSNFTLKIRSTKLEDSAMYFCAGGGGTYEQYFGPGTRLTVT.

This chain links TRBV24-1 with TRBJ2-1; 11 positions match TRBD1. The V gene end was trimmed by 5 bases and the J gene end by 6 bases; junction bases not matched to a gene: 8. This CDR3 has 16 amino acids. Germline V gene data show CDR1 as KGHDR and CDR2 as SFDVKD. The CDR3 DNA sequence: TGTGCCACCAGTGCCTTAGGGACAGGGGGTCTCAATGAGCAGTTCTTC. Translating it yields CATSALGTGGLNEQFF.

The chain has TRBV18 and TRBJ2-1; 9 nucleotides align to TRBD2. This CDR3 has 15 amino acids. Germline V gene lookup returns CDR1 KGHSH and CDR2 LQKENI. Unmatched junction bases numbered 7, after V lost 2 bases and J lost 8 bases. In DNA, the CDR3 is TGTGCCAGCTCACCAGGGCTAGCGGGGCGTCATGAGCAGTTCTTC. This encodes CASSPGLAGRHEQFF.

The chain recombines TRBV29-1 with TRBJ1-1, with 8 bases lining up with TRBD1. Trimming removed 6 bases from V and 1 base from J; junction bases left unmatched: 7. CDR3 length: 14 residues. From germline, CDR1 is SQVTM and CDR2 ANQGSEA. CDR3 protein: CSVPGGTGNTEAFF. The CDR3 DNA reads TGCAGCGTCCCCGGTGGGACAGGGAACACTGAAGCTTTCTTT.

V and J are TRBV18 and TRBJ1-1; possibly TRBD1 for D (5 bases). Germline CDR1 reads KGHSH; CDR2 reads LQKENI. The CDR3 consists of 16 residues. V was trimmed by 3 bases and J by 1 base, leaving 15 bases between them. The CDR3 here is CASSPDLNRRNTEAFF. CDR3 DNA sequence: TGTGCCAGCTCACCTGATCTGAACAGGAGGAACACTGAAGCTTTCTTT.

A word on this clone: Distinct nucleotide sequences in the sample also encode this CDR3. The chain's CDR3 is CASSPPGQANQPQHF. For the CDR3, the DNA is TGTGCCAGCTCACCACCAGGACAGGCCAATCAGCCCCAGCATTTT. The chain employs TRBV18 and TRBJ1-5; 7 nucleotides agree with TRBD1. CDR3 length: 15 amino acids. Germline V gene sequence: CDR1 KGHSH, CDR2 LQKENI. Trimming cost V 0 bases and J 3 bases; bases outside gene matches: 2.

The chain carries TRBV5-6 and TRBJ2-4; the match to TRBD2 covers 11 bases. The CDR3 consists of 17 residues. Germline V gene data show CDR1 as SGHDT and CDR2 as YYEEEE. Germline trimming cut 1 base from V and 1 base from J; bases unmatched to any gene: 4. The CDR3 region is CASSLLAGGPAKNIQYF. For the CDR3, the DNA is TGTGCCAGCAGCTTGTTAGCGGGGGGGCCCGCCAAAAACATTCAGTACTTC.

V is TRBV7-3 and J is TRBJ2-3; TRBD2 matches at 7 bases. V shed 4 bases, J shed 7 bases, and the junction held 11 bases outside the gene matches. Germline-derived CDR1 and CDR2 are SGHTA and FQGTGA. The CDR3 spans 15 residues. CDR3 protein: CASSSQRGATYTQYF. CDR3 nucleotide sequence: TGTGCCAGCAGCTCTCAGCGGGGTGCTACTTATACGCAGTATTTT.

The table lists this clone with a count of one. J is TRBJ2-7 and V is TRBV19, with 7 bases fitting TRBD1. The CDR3 covers 14 residues. Germline V gene lookup returns CDR1 LNHDA and CDR2 SQIVND (reference sequence). Trimming took 10 bases from V and 0 from J; bases not matched to a gene: 9. Here the CDR3 DNA reads TGTGCCACTAGGGACAGCGTTAGCTCCTACGAGCAGTACTTC. It encodes CATRDSVSSYEQYF.

The chain links TRBV18 to TRBJ1-4; D unresolved. The ends were cut back, 5 bases at V and 5 bases at J, with 9 bases in the middle. The CDR3 runs 13 residues. Germline CDR1 and CDR2: KGHSH and LQKENI. The CDR3 sequence is CASSYSQNEKLFF. As DNA, the CDR3 is TGTGCCAGCTCATACTCCCAAAATGAAAAACTGTTTTTT.

As to this clone: Other DNA sequences in this sample translate to the same CDR3. Here the CDR3 DNA reads TGCAGTGCCCGGACAGGGAGCGGCTACACCTTC. It codes for CSARTGSGYTF. The gene calls are TRBV20-1 and TRBJ1-2; 8 nucleotides agree with TRBD1. This CDR3 has 11 residues. The ends lost 6 bases at V and 8 bases at J; junction bases unmatched: 5. Germline CDR1 DFQATT, CDR2 SNEGSKA (reference sequence).

This chain connects TRBV6-5 to TRBJ1-5, with no clear D. Germline lookup yields CDR1 MNHEY and CDR2 SVGAGI. This CDR3 spans 13 amino acids. The ends were cut back, 5 bases at V and 1 base at J, with 6 bases in the middle. The CDR3 nucleotides are TGTGCCAGCAGTAGACTGAGCAATCAGCCCCAGCATTTT. Translating gives CASSRLSNQPQHF.